This record concerns one T cell receptor beta chain sequence. The authors extracted RNA and reverse transcribed it into cDNA as the sequencing template. Sequenced by immunoSEQ multiplex PCR; TCRdb stores in-frame clones only, minus some. The sample lists some 200,000 clones; less than 45% were seen once. The data originate from a study of CD8+ T cells in alopecia areata. Specified treatment: oral pan-JAK inhibitor, 5-10 mg twice daily. Germline V gene data show CDR1 as SGHRS and CDR2 as YFSETQ. The CDR3 sequence is 15 residues long. V was pared by 4 bases and J by 3 bases, with 5 bases of the junction left unmatched.

This TCR was recovered from a human donor with alopecia areata. This sequence joins TRBV5-1 and TRBJ2-7; TRBD2 agrees at 12 bases. The source material was CD4+ T cells sorted from blood, sampled around week 36, from a patient treated with tofacitinib. CDR3 coding DNA: TGCGCCAGCAGCCCACTAGCGGGAGGAAGCTACGAGCAGTACTTC. This encodes CASSPLAGGSYEQYF.